This T cell receptor beta chain was captured by sequencing in a study of regulatory T cells in long-lasting Graves disease. This clonotype was recorded at least ten times. Its antigen is undetermined. Regarding time point: newly diagnosed GD, antithyroid drugs for less than 3 months. Scientists built the TCR library using RNA that was extracted from PBMCs. Overall study results and limits: Not thyroid tissue but only peripheral blood was studied. With a small sample size, accuracy may have been reduced. Persistent disease preferred TRBV28, TRBJ1-2 and TRBJ2-5; new disease, TRBV20-1 and TRBJ2-1.

Both iRepertoire HTBI primers and Arm-PCR of CDR3 regions were used to build the TCR beta libraries. MiXCR was run by TCRdb on the multiplex PCR reads, yielding one entry per CDR3 protein. The data show some 340,000 distinct CDR3 sequences, approximately 10% seen once. CDR3 length: 15 amino acids. Looked up from germline, CDR1 is MNHEY and CDR2 is SVGEGT. Trimming took 5 bases from V and 4 from J, leaving 17 bases between them. These data also formed part of another study, on T cells in Graves' hyperthyroidism and ophthalmopathy.

The chain couples TRBV6-2 or TRBV6-3 to TRBJ1-1; D gene unclear. The TCR originated in a woman younger than 30 with Graves disease. The source material was peripheral blood mononuclear cells (PBMCs), sampled at new diagnosis, from a patient treated with antithyroid drugs. The CDR3 DNA sequence: TGTGCCAGCAGTGAACGTCCAGAGGGAGTCACTGAAGCTTTCTTT. Translating gives CASSERPEGVTEAFF.